These 5 T cell receptor beta chains came from one sample sequenced in a study of T cell repertoires in cytomegalovirus infection. TCRdb re-derived calls from the reads in MiXCR, one entry per CDR3 protein. The sample consists of about 460,000 distinct CDR3 sequences, 10% to 12% of them appearing once. Sequencing input: PBMCs. The receptors come from a human donor in good health (CMV status not recorded). Some clones in this sample may be carry-over from other donors' samples.

This clonotype was counted many times. The DNA for the CDR3 is TGTGCCAGCAGTGACCACAGGAGTCAAGGCTACACCTTC. It specifies CASSDHRSQGYTF. The V call is TRBV6-1, the J call TRBJ1-2; TRBD1 might be the D (5 bases). Germline loops: CDR1 MNHNS, CDR2 SASEGT. Deletions cut 3 bases from V and 8 bases from J, with 13 bases between. The CDR3 is 13 residues long.

This clonotype was picked up many times. The chain has TRBV12-3 or TRBV12-4 and TRBJ2-1; 7 bases match TRBD2. Trimming cost V 5 bases and J 4 bases; bases outside gene matches: 11. This CDR3 comprises 16 residues. The CDR3 bases are TGTGCCAGCAGTCCCTCGGGCCTAGCGGTATACAATGAGCAGTTCTTC. Translation gives CASSPSGLAVYNEQFF.

This clonotype was counted many times. The chain couples TRBV19 to TRBJ1-1, with D perhaps TRBD1 (5 bases). Trimming stripped 3 bases from V and 2 bases from J, with 19 bases between. The germline V gene encodes CDR1 LNHDA and CDR2 SQIVND (reference sequence). The CDR3 is 17 residues long. CDR3 region: CASSIWGTARGNTEAFF. Here the CDR3 DNA reads TGTGCCAGTAGTATTTGGGGGACCGCTCGGGGCAACACTGAAGCTTTCTTT. Filled out from reference TRBV19 and TRBJ1-1, the complete variable domain reads DGGITQSPKYLFRKEGQNVTLSCEQNLNHDAMYWYRQDPGQGLRLIYYSQIVNDFQKGDIAEGYSVSREKKESFPLTVTSAQKNPTAFYLCASSIWGTARGNTEAFFGQGTRLTVV.

This clonotype was seen a handful of times. The chain couples TRBV5-1 to TRBJ1-1; D is unresolved. CDR1 is SGHRS and CDR2 is YFSETQ in the germline V gene. The length of the CDR3 is 13 residues. V lost 0 bases, J lost 6 bases, and 9 bases lay in between. The DNA for the CDR3 is TGCGCCAGCAGCTTGGCGGAAGGCCCTGAAGCTTTCTTT. Translation gives CASSLAEGPEAFF.

In this sample, this clonotype turned up many times. The chain uses TRBV6-1 and TRBJ2-5, with no clear D. The CDR3 is 11 amino acids. The germline CDR1 and CDR2 sequences are MNHNS and SASEGT. The V gene lost 11 bases and the J gene lost 0 bases, with 7 bases spanning the gap. In DNA, the CDR3 is TGTGCCGCCAGCGACCAAGAGACCCAGTACTTC. Amino acids: CAASDQETQYF.